This passage covers 14 T cell receptor beta chains from one sample sequenced in a study of T cell responses to AZD1222 COVID-19 vaccine. The protocol was immunoSEQ multiplex PCR, while the TCRdb copy is restricted to in-frame clones and leaves out a portion. The table lists over 110,000 clones, under 90% of them singletons. Specimen: peripheral blood, collected 28 days after the second AZD1222 dose. The source of these receptors is an adult who received the AZD1222 COVID-19 vaccine.

This rearrangement joins TRBV7-6 to TRBJ2-5; TRBD2 aligns across 10 bases. The CDR3 spans 15 residues. V trimming: 1 base; J trimming: 4 bases; junction bases outside the gene matches: 3. Germline CDR1 is SGHVS and CDR2 is FNYEAQ. CDR3 DNA sequence: TGTGCCAGCAGCTTAGGCACTAGCGGGGTAGAGACCCAGTACTTC. Translated, it gives CASSLGTSGVETQYF.

This chain uses TRBV9 with TRBJ1-5, with TRBD1 matching 9 bases. The CDR3 contains 14 residues. CDR1 SGDLS and CDR2 YYNGEE come from the germline V gene. With 2 bases clipped from V and 6 bases from J, the junction kept 3 bases outside the gene matches. The CDR3 here is CASSVGTGLQPQHF. For the CDR3, the DNA is TGTGCCAGCAGCGTCGGGACAGGGCTTCAGCCCCAGCATTTT.

This sequence joins TRBV20-1 and TRBJ1-2; D ambiguous. V lost 6 bases and J lost 10, with 15 bases in between. The CDR3 extends over 11 amino acids. CDR1 is DFQATT, CDR2 SNEGSKA, per germline (reference sequence). CDR3 sequence reads: CSASPSGSYTF. DNA of the CDR3: TGCAGTGCGTCGCCTTCGGGATCCTACACCTTC.

This clone was observed a few times. The chain combines TRBV2 with TRBJ2-7; weak D call: TRBD1 (6 bases). This CDR3 contains 14 residues. CDR1 SNHLY and CDR2 FYNNEI come from the germline V gene. V lost 2 bases and J lost 3, with 11 bases in between. CDR3 DNA: TGTGCCAGCAGTGAATTGGGGGCAGGCTACGAGCAGTACGTC. It yields the protein CASSELGAGYEQYV.

This chain connects TRBV7-9 to TRBJ2-7; possible D gene TRBD1, 6 bases. The length of the CDR3 is 12 residues. V was shortened by 6 bases and J by 6 bases, with 12 bases between the two germline ends. Germline assignment: CDR1 SEHNR and CDR2 FQNEAQ (reference sequence). The CDR3 DNA sequence: TGTGCCAGCAGTCGTACAGGGTCCGAGCAGTACTTC. It encodes CASSRTGSEQYF.

The chain joins TRBV4-2 to TRBJ1-4, with a possible D match to TRBD1 (6 bases). CDR3 length equals 14 residues. Looked up from germline, CDR1 is LGHNA and CDR2 is YNFKEQ. With 0 bases removed from V and 7 bases from J, the gap between germline ends came to 9 bases. The CDR3 is CASSQEEGVEKLFF. The CDR3 DNA is TGTGCCAGCAGCCAAGAAGAGGGGGTTGAAAAACTGTTTTTT.

The V and J genes are TRBV6-2 or TRBV6-3 and TRBJ1-1, with no clear D. This CDR3 is 17 amino acids long. Germline CDR1 and CDR2: MNHEY and SVGEGT. Trimming left V 0 bases short and J 3 bases short, with 17 bases between. The CDR3 coding sequence is TGTGCCAGCAGTTACTCACGGGGTTTACCCAGAGACACTGAAGCTTTCTTT. It is translated as CASSYSRGLPRDTEAFF.

The chain has TRBV30 and TRBJ1-1; 8 positions match TRBD1. This CDR3 is built from 13 residues. V lost 5 bases to trimming and J lost 4 bases; unmatched junction nucleotides: 6. Per germline, CDR1 GTSNPN and CDR2 SVGIG (reference sequence). CDR3 coding DNA: TGTGCCTGGGGACAGGGAAGGGGCACTGAAGCTTTCTTT. It yields the protein CAWGQGRGTEAFF.

The chain recombines TRBV7-3 with TRBJ1-1; D is unresolved. The CDR3 is 17 residues long. V was pared by 0 bases and J by 3 bases, with 17 bases between. Germline-derived CDR1 and CDR2 are SGHTA and FQGTGA. CDR3 nucleotides: TGTGCCAGCAGCTTAACCCCACGCGGAGCAAGGGACACTGAAGCTTTCTTT. Its translation: CASSLTPRGARDTEAFF.

V gene TRBV5-6 combines with J gene TRBJ2-1; 9 bases are shared with TRBD2. Germline V gene data show CDR1 as SGHDT and CDR2 as YYEEEE. V was clipped by 0 bases and J by 4 bases; unmatched bases: 5. The CDR3 length is 16 residues. Written as DNA, the CDR3 is TGTGCCAGCAGCTTGGAACGGACTAGCGATTACAATGAGCAGTTCTTC. Residues: CASSLERTSDYNEQFF.

This chain joins TRBV7-3 and TRBJ2-2; perhaps TRBD2 as D (6 bases). CDR3 length: 14 residues. Germline lookup yields CDR1 SGHTA and CDR2 FQGTGA. V lost 8 bases to trimming and J lost 5 bases, with 15 bases between them. CDR3 in DNA: TGTGCCAGCGGGAAGGCAGGGACTACCGGGGAGCTGTTTTTT. Translation gives CASGKAGTTGELFF. Based on the CDR3 plus reference TRBV7-3 and TRBJ2-2, the full variable domain is GAGVSQTPSNKVTEKGKYVELRCDPISGHTALYWYRQSLGQGPEFLIYFQGTGAADDSGLPNDRFFAVRPEGSVSTLKIQRTERGDSAVYLCASGKAGTTGELFFGEGSRLTVL.

The chain combines TRBV9 with TRBJ2-1; possibly TRBD1 for D (6 bases). The CDR3 extends over 16 amino acids. V lost 3 bases and J 8 bases, leaving 21 bases between the germline ends. Germline V lookup: CDR1 SGDLS, CDR2 YYNGEE. The CDR3, as DNA: TGTGCCAGCAGCGCCGAGGGCAACCGAGGGGGTGATGAGCAGTTCTTC. Translation: CASSAEGNRGGDEQFF.

The gene calls are TRBV10-3 and TRBJ2-1; 7 bases line up with TRBD1. The V segment lost 6 bases and the J segment 6 bases; nucleotides outside the gene matches: 8. The CDR3 is made up of 14 amino acids. Germline values: CDR1 ENHRY, CDR2 SYGVKD. The CDR3 loop is CAISLTRDSNEQFF. The CDR3 DNA sequence: TGTGCCATCAGCTTGACCCGGGACAGCAATGAGCAGTTCTTC.

This chain connects TRBV6-2 or TRBV6-3 to TRBJ2-1; 10 bases are shared with TRBD2. CDR3 length: 19 amino acids. Trimming took 4 bases from V and 7 from J; bases not matched to a gene: 19. Germline CDR1 is MNHEY and CDR2 is SVGEGT. The CDR3 sequence is CASSFPPISSGRPRNEQFF. Here the CDR3 DNA reads TGTGCCAGCAGTTTCCCACCCATAAGTAGCGGGAGGCCAAGGAATGAGCAGTTCTTC.